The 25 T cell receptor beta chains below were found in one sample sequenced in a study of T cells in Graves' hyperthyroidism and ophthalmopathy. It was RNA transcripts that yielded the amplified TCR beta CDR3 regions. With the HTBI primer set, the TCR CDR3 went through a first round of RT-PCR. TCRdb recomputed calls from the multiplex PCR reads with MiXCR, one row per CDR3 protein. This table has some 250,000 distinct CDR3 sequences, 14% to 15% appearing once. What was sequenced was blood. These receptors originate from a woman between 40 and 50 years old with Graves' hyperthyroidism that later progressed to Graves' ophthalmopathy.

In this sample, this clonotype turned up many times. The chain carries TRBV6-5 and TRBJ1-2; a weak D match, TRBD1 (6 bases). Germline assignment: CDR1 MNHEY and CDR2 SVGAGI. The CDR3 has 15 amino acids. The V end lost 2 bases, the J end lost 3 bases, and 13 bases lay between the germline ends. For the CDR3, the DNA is TGTGCCAGCAGTTACCGGGCGGGGGGCGACTATGGCTACACCTTC. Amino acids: CASSYRAGGDYGYTF.

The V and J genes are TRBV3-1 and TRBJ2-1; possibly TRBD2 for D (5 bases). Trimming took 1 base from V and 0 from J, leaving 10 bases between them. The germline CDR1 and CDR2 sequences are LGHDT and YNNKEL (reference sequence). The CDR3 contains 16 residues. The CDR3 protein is CASSQVGVLSYNEQFF. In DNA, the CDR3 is TGTGCCAGCAGCCAAGTCGGGGTCCTCTCCTACAATGAGCAGTTCTTC.

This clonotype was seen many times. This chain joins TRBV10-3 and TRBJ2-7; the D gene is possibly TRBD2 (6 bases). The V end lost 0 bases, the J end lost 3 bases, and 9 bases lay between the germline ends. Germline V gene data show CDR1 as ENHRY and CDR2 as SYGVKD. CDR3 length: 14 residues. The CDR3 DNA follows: TGTGCCATCAGTGAGTCGGGGACTGACTACGAGCAGTACTTC. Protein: CAISESGTDYEQYF.

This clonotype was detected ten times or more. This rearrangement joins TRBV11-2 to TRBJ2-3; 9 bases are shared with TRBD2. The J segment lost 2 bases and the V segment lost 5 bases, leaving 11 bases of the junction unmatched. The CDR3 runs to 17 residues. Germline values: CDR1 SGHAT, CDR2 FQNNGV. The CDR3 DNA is TGTGCCAGCAGCCCGGGGGGGGCTAGCGGGAACACAGATACGCAGTATTTT. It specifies CASSPGGASGNTDTQYF.

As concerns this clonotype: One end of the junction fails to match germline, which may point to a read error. The CDR3 DNA reads as TGTGCCAGCTTGGGAAGGGTGGAAGAGACCCAGTACTTC. Its protein is CASLGRVEETQYF. This chain connects TRBV5-1 to TRBJ2-5; D gene unclear. The CDR3 has 13 amino acids. Germline values: CDR1 SGHRS, CDR2 YFSETQ.

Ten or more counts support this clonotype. The CDR3 here is CASSPTPDSPNEQFF. For the CDR3, the DNA is TGTGCCAGCAGTCCGACCCCAGACAGTCCCAATGAGCAGTTCTTC. V gene TRBV27 combines with J gene TRBJ2-1; the D gene is possibly TRBD1 (5 bases). Germline assignment: CDR1 MNHEY and CDR2 SMNVEV (reference sequence). V lost 5 bases and J 6 bases, leaving 17 bases between the germline ends. The CDR3 contains 15 residues.

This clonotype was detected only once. The CDR3, as DNA: TGTGCCAGCAGTTACTACGGAGGGACCGGGAAGACTCCATACGAGCAGTACTTC. It specifies CASSYYGGTGKTPYEQYF. J is TRBJ2-7 and V is TRBV6-5; TRBD2 is a possible D gene (6 bases). The CDR3 length is 18 residues. V gave up 1 base and J gave up 4 bases, with 23 bases separating them. The germline V gene has CDR1 MNHEY and CDR2 SVGAGI.

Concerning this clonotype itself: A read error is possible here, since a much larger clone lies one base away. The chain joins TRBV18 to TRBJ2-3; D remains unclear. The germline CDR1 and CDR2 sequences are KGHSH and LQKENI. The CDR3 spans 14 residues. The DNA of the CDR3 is TGTGTCAGCTCAAAATCTGCTAGCACAGATACGCAGTATTTT. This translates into CVSSKSASTDTQYF. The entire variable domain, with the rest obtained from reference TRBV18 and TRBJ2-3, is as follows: NAGVMQNPRHLVRRRGQEARLRCSPMKGHSHVYWYRQLPEEGLKFMVYLQKENIIDESGMPKERFSAEFPKEGPSILRIQQVVRGDSAAYFCVSSKSASTDTQYFGPGTRLTVL.

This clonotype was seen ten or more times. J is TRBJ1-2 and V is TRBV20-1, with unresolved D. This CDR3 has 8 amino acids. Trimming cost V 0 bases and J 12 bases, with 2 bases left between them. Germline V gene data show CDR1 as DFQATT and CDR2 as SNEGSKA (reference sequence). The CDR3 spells CSARDNTF. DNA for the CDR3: TGCAGTGCTAGAGACAACACCTTC.

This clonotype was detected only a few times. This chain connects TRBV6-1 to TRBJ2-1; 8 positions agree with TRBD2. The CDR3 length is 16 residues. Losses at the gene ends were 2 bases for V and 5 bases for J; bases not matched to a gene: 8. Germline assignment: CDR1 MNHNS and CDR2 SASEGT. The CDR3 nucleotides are TGTGCCAGCAGTGAAACCCCGGGACTAGTCCACAATGAGCAGTTCTTC. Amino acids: CASSETPGLVHNEQFF.

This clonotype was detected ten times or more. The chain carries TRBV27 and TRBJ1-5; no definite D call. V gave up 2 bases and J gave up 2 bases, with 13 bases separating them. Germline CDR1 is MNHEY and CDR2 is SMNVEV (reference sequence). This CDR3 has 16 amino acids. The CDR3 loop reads CASSLSGQVGNQPQHF. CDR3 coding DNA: TGTGCCAGCAGTTTAAGTGGTCAGGTTGGCAATCAGCCCCAGCATTTT.

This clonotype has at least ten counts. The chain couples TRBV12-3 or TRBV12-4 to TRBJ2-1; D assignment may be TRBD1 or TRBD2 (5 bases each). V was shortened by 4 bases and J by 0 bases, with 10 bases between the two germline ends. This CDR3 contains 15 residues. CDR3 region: CASSSWGSSYNEQFF. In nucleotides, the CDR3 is TGTGCCAGCAGTTCGTGGGGGAGCTCCTACAATGAGCAGTTCTTC.

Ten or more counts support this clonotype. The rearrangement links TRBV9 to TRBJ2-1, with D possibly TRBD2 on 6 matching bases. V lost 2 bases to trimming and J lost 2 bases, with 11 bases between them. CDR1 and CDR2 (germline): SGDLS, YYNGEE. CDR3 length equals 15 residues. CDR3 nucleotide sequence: TGTGCCAGCAGCGTGCGCGGGGAGCCCTACAATGAGCAGTTCTTC. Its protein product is CASSVRGEPYNEQFF. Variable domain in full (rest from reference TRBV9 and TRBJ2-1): DSGVTQTPKHLITATGQRVTLRCSPRSGDLSVYWYQQSLDQGLQFLIQYYNGEERAKGNILERFSAQQFPDLHSELNLSSLELGDSALYFCASSVRGEPYNEQFFGPGTRLTVL.

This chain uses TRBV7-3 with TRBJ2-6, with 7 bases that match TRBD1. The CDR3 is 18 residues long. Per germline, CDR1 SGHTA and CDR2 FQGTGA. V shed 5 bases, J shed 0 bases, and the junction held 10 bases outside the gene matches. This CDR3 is CASSVQGGAGSGANVLTF. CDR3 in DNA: TGTGCCAGCAGCGTCCAAGGGGGCGCGGGCTCTGGGGCCAACGTCCTGACTTTC.

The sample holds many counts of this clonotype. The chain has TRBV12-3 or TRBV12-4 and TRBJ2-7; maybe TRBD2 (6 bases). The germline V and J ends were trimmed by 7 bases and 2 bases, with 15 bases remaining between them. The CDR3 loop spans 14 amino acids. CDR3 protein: CASNHPGSPYEQYF. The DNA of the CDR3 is TGTGCCAGCAACCATCCCGGGAGTCCCTACGAGCAGTACTTC.

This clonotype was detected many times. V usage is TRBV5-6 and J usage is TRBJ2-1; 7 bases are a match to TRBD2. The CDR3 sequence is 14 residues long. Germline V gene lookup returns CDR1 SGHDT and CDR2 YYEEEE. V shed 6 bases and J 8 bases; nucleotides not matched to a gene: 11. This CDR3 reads CASKSFGTNDEQFF. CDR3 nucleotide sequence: TGTGCCAGCAAGTCTTTCGGGACTAACGATGAGCAGTTCTTC.

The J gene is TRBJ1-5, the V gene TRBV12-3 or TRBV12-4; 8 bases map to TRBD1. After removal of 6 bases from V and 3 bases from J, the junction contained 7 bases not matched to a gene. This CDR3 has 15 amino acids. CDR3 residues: CASRIGQGYNQPQHF. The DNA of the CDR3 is TGTGCCAGCAGGATAGGACAGGGCTACAATCAGCCCCAGCATTTT.

DNA of the CDR3: TGTGCCAGCAGTCCCGTAGCGGGGGTCACAGATACGCAGTATTTT. Protein product: CASSPVAGVTDTQYF. The rearrangement joins TRBV12-3 or TRBV12-4 to TRBJ2-3; 9 bases map to TRBD2. V lost 5 bases and J lost 2; bases outside the gene matches: 5. CDR3 length: 15 residues.

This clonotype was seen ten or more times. This CDR3 reads CSARLPPDNEQFF. In DNA, the CDR3 is TGCAGTGCTAGACTCCCTCCGGACAATGAGCAGTTCTTC. V and J are TRBV20-1 and TRBJ2-1; D gene ambiguous. CDR3 length equals 13 residues. CDR1 and CDR2 (germline): DFQATT, SNEGSKA (reference sequence). V was shortened by 2 bases and J by 5 bases, with 10 bases between the two germline ends.

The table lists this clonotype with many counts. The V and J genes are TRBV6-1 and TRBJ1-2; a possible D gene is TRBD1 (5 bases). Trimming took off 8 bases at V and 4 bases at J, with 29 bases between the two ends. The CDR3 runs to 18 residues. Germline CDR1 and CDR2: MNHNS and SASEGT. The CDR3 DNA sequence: TGTGCCAGCGGGACTCCCACATTGTGGGGATCCGGCCCCTATGGCTACACCTTC. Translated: CASGTPTLWGSGPYGYTF.

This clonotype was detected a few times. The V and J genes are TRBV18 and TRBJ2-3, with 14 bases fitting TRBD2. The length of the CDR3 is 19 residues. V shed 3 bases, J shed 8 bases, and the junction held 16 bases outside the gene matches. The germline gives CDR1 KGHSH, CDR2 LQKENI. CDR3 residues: CASSPLGTSGRRTGGTQYF. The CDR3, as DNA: TGTGCCAGCTCACCTCTCGGGACTAGCGGGAGAAGGACGGGGGGTACGCAGTATTTT.

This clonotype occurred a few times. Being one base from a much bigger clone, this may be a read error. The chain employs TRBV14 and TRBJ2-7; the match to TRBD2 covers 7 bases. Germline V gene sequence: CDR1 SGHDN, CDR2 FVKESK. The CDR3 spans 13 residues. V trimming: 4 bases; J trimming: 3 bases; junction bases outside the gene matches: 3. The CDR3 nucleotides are TGTGCCAGCAGCCCCGGGACTAACTACGAGCAGTACTTC. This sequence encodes CASSPGTNYEQYF.

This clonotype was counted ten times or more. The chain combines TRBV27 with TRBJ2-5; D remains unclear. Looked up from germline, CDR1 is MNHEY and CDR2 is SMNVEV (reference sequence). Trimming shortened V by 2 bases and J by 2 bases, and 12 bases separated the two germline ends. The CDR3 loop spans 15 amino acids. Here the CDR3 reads CASSLGVYYQETQYF. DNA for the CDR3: TGTGCCAGCAGTTTAGGGGTTTACTATCAAGAGACCCAGTACTTC.

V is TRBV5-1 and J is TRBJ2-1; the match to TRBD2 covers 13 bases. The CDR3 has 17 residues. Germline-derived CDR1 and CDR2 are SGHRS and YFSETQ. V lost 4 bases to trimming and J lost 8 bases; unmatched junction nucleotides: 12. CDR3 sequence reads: CASSAGLAGVSVDEQFF. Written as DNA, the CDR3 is TGCGCCAGCAGCGCCGGACTAGCGGGAGTATCAGTCGATGAGCAGTTCTTC.

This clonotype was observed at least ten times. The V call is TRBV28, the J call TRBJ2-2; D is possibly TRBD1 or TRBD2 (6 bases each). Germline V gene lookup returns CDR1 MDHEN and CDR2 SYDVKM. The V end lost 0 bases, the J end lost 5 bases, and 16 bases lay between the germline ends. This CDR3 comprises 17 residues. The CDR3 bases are TGTGCCAGCAGTTTATGGGGGGGCCTAGGGCGGACCGGGGAGCTGTTTTTT. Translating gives CASSLWGGLGRTGELFF.